The next 17 T cell receptor beta chains were all read from a single sample in a study of shared clonotypes between healthy human individuals. Produced via immunoSEQ multiplex PCR; TCRdb's table is partial and in-frame only. The sample carries roughly 2,300,000 clones, just under 95% recorded once. Input material: naive CD4+ T cells from PBMCs. Documented subset: CD45RA+ positively selected. These receptors all come from a man younger than 35 in good health. Some clones in this sample may be carry-over from other donors' samples.

The chain couples TRBV29-1 to TRBJ2-1; 7 bases are shared with TRBD2. Germline CDR1 and CDR2: SQVTM and ANQGSEA. After removal of 1 base from V and 4 bases from J, the junction contained 16 bases not matched to a gene. The CDR3 length is 18 residues. CDR3 DNA sequence: TGCAGCGTTGAAGCTACATCCATAGGGAGGGAGCTATACAATGAGCAGTTCTTC. This gives the protein CSVEATSIGRELYNEQFF.

This chain uses TRBV5-4 with TRBJ2-5, with 11 bases matching TRBD2. J gave up 1 base and V 5 bases, and 7 bases lay outside the gene matches. The germline gives CDR1 SGHNT, CDR2 YYREEE (reference sequence). The CDR3 contains 16 residues. CDR3: CASSRGLAAPQETQYF. CDR3 DNA: TGTGCCAGCAGTCGGGGACTAGCGGCCCCCCAAGAGACCCAGTACTTC.

The J gene is TRBJ2-5, the V gene TRBV28, with 7 bases that match TRBD1. The J call may not be correct, given that the DNA end is closer to TRBJ2-7. The germline CDR1 and CDR2 sequences are MDHEN and SYDVKM. The CDR3 runs to 15 residues. The CDR3 DNA follows: TGTGCCAGCAGTTTAACTGGGACAGCCTCCTACGAGCAGTACTTC. Its protein is CASSLTGTASYEQYF.

The chain has TRBV7-8 and TRBJ2-5, with D possibly TRBD1 on 7 matching bases. Germline CDR1 is SGHVS and CDR2 is FQNEAQ. This CDR3 has 15 amino acids. Trimming took 5 bases from V and 7 from J, leaving 20 bases between them. The DNA for the CDR3 is TGTGCCAGCAGCCAGGGGGGCGGGCAGTTGGGGACCCAGTACTTC. Protein product: CASSQGGGQLGTQYF.

This chain uses TRBV9 with TRBJ1-5, with 9 bases that match TRBD1. The CDR3 totals 14 residues. Germline trimming cut 0 bases from V and 6 bases from J; bases unmatched to any gene: 1. Germline V gene lookup returns CDR1 SGDLS and CDR2 YYNGEE. CDR3 coding DNA: TGTGCCAGCAGCGTAGGGACAGGGGTTCAGCCCCAGCATTTT. Encoded protein: CASSVGTGVQPQHF. Complete variable domain (other parts from reference TRBV9 and TRBJ1-5): DSGVTQTPKHLITATGQRVTLRCSPRSGDLSVYWYQQSLDQGLQFLIQYYNGEERAKGNILERFSAQQFPDLHSELNLSSLELGDSALYFCASSVGTGVQPQHFGDGTRLSIL.

The chain carries TRBV15 and TRBJ2-1; TRBD2 agrees at 9 bases. Losses at the gene ends were 1 base for V and 4 bases for J; bases not matched to a gene: 8. CDR1 is LNHNV, CDR2 YYDKDF, per germline (reference sequence). This CDR3 has 17 amino acids. The CDR3 nucleotides are TGTGCCACCAGCAGAGTGAGCGGGAGGACTCTTTACAATGAGCAGTTCTTC. As protein: CATSRVSGRTLYNEQFF.

This rearrangement joins TRBV15 to TRBJ1-1; no firm D call. The V gene lost 0 bases and the J gene lost 10 bases, with 12 bases spanning the gap. The CDR3 covers 13 residues. In germline, CDR1 is LNHNV, CDR2 YYDKDF (reference sequence). The chain's CDR3 is CATSRDWTGGAFF. CDR3 sequence (DNA): TGTGCCACCAGCAGAGATTGGACCGGAGGAGCTTTCTTT. Full variable domain (outside the CDR3, taken from reference TRBV15 and TRBJ1-1): DAMVIQNPRYQVTQFGKPVTLSCSQTLNHNVMYWYQQKSSQAPKLLFHYYDKDFNNEADTPDNFQSRRPNTSFCFLDIRSPGLGDTAMYLCATSRDWTGGAFFGQGTRLTVV.

This clone was counted once. J is TRBJ2-2 and V is TRBV5-4; unclear D gene. The CDR3 loop spans 16 amino acids. Germline V CDR1 and CDR2: SGHNT, YYREEE (reference sequence). Trimming took 0 bases from V and 0 from J, leaving 9 bases between them. CDR3 sequence (DNA): TGTGCCAGCAGCTTGGAAGGCAGATCGAACACCGGGGAGCTGTTTTTT. Translating it yields CASSLEGRSNTGELFF.

The chain employs TRBV5-1 and TRBJ1-2, with unresolved D. This CDR3 spans 12 amino acids. Germline V gene sequence: CDR1 SGHRS, CDR2 YFSETQ. V gave up 5 bases and J gave up 6 bases, with 11 bases separating them. CDR3 in amino acids: CASSLEDDGYTF. The CDR3 DNA reads TGCGCCAGCAGTCTAGAGGATGATGGCTACACCTTC.

The genes are TRBV2 and TRBJ1-4, with D possibly being TRBD1 (6 bases). The CDR3 has 15 amino acids. Germline V lookup: CDR1 SNHLY, CDR2 FYNNEI. Trimming removed 7 bases from V and 8 bases from J, with 20 bases in between. The CDR3 sequence is CASTLWGAGGEKLFF. The CDR3 nucleotides are TGTGCCAGCACCCTATGGGGGGCTGGGGGAGAAAAACTGTTTTTT. Filled out from reference TRBV2 and TRBJ1-4, the complete variable domain reads EPEVTQTPSHQVTQMGQEVILRCVPISNHLYFYWYRQILGQKVEFLVSFYNNEISEKSEIFDDQFSVERPDGSNFTLKIRSTKLEDSAMYFCASTLWGAGGEKLFFGSGTQLSVL.

This clone was recorded once. The gene calls are TRBV30 and TRBJ1-2; no definite D call. The CDR3 is made up of 16 amino acids. CDR1 is GTSNPN and CDR2 is SVGIG in the germline V gene (reference sequence). The germline V and J ends were trimmed by 3 bases and 0 bases, with 17 bases remaining between them. DNA of the CDR3: TGTGCCTGGAGGAAACCTCCGACAAAAACTAACTATGGCTACACCTTC. Its protein is CAWRKPPTKTNYGYTF.

The chain is built from TRBV28 and TRBJ1-3; the match to TRBD1 covers 7 bases. V shed 7 bases, J shed 2 bases, and the junction held 8 bases outside the gene matches. The CDR3 runs 15 residues. Per germline, CDR1 MDHEN and CDR2 SYDVKM. As DNA, the CDR3 is TGTGCCAGCACCCGGGAAGGGGGCCCTGGAAACACCATATATTTT. Translated: CASTREGGPGNTIYF.

V usage is TRBV2 and J usage is TRBJ2-7, with 10 nucleotides matching TRBD2. Trimming at V came to 4 bases and at J to 6 bases, leaving 3 bases not matched to a gene. Germline V gene data show CDR1 as SNHLY and CDR2 as FYNNEI. The CDR3 totals 13 residues. In DNA, the CDR3 is TGTGCCAGCAGTGTACTAGCGGGATCCGAGCAGTACTTC. Its translation is CASSVLAGSEQYF.

The chain combines TRBV19 with TRBJ1-3; D call uncertain. The CDR3 loop spans 15 amino acids. The germline CDR1 and CDR2 sequences are LNHDA and SQIVND (reference sequence). The V end lost 5 bases, the J end lost 0 bases, and 11 bases lay between the germline ends. The CDR3 sequence: CASSPDGFSGNTIYF. Written as DNA, the CDR3 is TGTGCCAGTAGTCCCGACGGCTTCTCTGGAAACACCATATATTTT.

In regard to this clone: Within the sample, other DNA sequences also encode this same CDR3. The chain links TRBV5-1 to TRBJ2-3; D gene unclear. This CDR3 region has 15 residues. Germline loops: CDR1 SGHRS, CDR2 YFSETQ. V lost 0 bases and J lost 3, with 11 bases in between. For the CDR3, the DNA is TGCGCCAGCAGCTTGGAGGCGAGTGGGACAGATACGCAGTATTTT. Encoded protein: CASSLEASGTDTQYF.

In DNA, the CDR3 is TGTGCCAGCAGTCGCCCGGGACTAGCAATAGGACAGGATACGCAGTATTTT. Translation: CASSRPGLAIGQDTQYF. V usage is TRBV28 and J usage is TRBJ2-3, with TRBD2 identical over 9 bases. V gave up 5 bases and J gave up 6 bases; unmatched junction bases: 15. The CDR3 length is 17 residues. Germline lookup yields CDR1 MDHEN and CDR2 SYDVKM. Together with reference TRBV28 and TRBJ2-3, the CDR3 gives the full variable domain: DVKVTQSSRYLVKRTGEKVFLECVQDMDHENMFWYRQDPGLGLRLIYFSYDVKMKEKGDIPEGYSVSREKKERFSLILESASTNQTSMYLCASSRPGLAIGQDTQYFGPGTRLTVL.

This chain connects TRBV18 to TRBJ1-2; perhaps TRBD1 as D (5 bases). The CDR3 is 17 residues long. Germline CDR1 KGHSH, CDR2 LQKENI. V lost 0 bases and J lost 1, with 15 bases in between. The CDR3 bases are TGTGCCAGCTCACCACCTACAGCGGGGGTTCATAACTATGGCTACACCTTC. Its protein is CASSPPTAGVHNYGYTF.